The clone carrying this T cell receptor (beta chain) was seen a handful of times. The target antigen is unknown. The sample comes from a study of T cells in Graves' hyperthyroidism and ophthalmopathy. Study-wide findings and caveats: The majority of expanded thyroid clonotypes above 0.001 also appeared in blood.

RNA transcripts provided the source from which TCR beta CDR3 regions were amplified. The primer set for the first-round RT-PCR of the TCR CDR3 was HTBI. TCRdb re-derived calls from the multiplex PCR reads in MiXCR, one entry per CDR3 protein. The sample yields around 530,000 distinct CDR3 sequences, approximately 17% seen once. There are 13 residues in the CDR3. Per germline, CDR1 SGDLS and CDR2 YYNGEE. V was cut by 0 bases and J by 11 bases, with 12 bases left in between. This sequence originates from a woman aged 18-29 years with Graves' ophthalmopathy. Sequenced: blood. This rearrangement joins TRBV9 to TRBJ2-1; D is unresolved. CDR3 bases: TGTGCCAGCAGCGTAGCGTTTCCGGGCAAGCAGTTCTTC. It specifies CASSVAFPGKQFF.